The 16 T cell receptor beta chains listed next were all sequenced from one sample in a study of blood T cell repertoires in COVID-19. Libraries were prepared by immunoSEQ multiplex PCR; TCRdb keeps only in-frame clonotypes and omits some of them. The sample records 310,000 or so clones, about 86% being singletons. The sequenced material came from peripheral blood. Receptors originate from a woman in her forties or fifties with acute or convalescent COVID-19.

The chain joins TRBV11-1 to TRBJ1-6; TRBD1 matches 7 bases. The CDR3 loop spans 14 amino acids. Germline V gene lookup returns CDR1 SGHAT and CDR2 FQDESV (reference sequence). Trimming took 5 bases from V and 4 from J; bases not matched to a gene: 2. The CDR3 reads CASSPGQYNSPLHF. CDR3 nucleotide sequence: TGTGCCAGCAGCCCGGGACAGTATAATTCACCCCTCCACTTT.

This clone was seen a handful of times. V and J are TRBV5-1 and TRBJ1-5; 11 bases match TRBD1. The V gene end was trimmed by 3 bases and the J gene end by 6 bases; junction bases not matched to a gene: 5. CDR1 and CDR2 (germline): SGHRS, YFSETQ. The CDR3 covers 15 residues. The CDR3: CASSWGQGEGQPQHF. CDR3 bases: TGCGCCAGCAGCTGGGGACAGGGGGAGGGTCAGCCCCAGCATTTT.

The chain uses TRBV10-3 and TRBJ1-3; D perhaps matches TRBD1 (5 bases). CDR1 and CDR2 (germline): ENHRY, SYGVKD. V was trimmed by 5 bases and J by 0 bases, leaving 14 bases between them. This CDR3 has 16 amino acids. CDR3 nucleotide sequence: TGTGCCATCAGTCTCTGGGGGGGGACCTCTGGAAACACCATATATTTT. It is translated as CAISLWGGTSGNTIYF.

The V call is TRBV6-2 or TRBV6-3, the J call TRBJ2-3; 12 bases are a match to TRBD1. The CDR3 loop spans 17 amino acids. Germline assignment: CDR1 MNHEY and CDR2 SVGEGT. The ends lost 3 bases at V and 5 bases at J; junction bases unmatched: 9. CDR3 residues: CASSYTGTGGAKDTQYF. The CDR3 coding sequence is TGTGCCAGCAGTTATACCGGGACAGGGGGCGCGAAAGATACGCAGTATTTT.

The rearrangement joins TRBV9 to TRBJ2-5; 7 bases line up with TRBD2. The CDR3 is 14 amino acids. The germline CDR1 and CDR2 sequences are SGDLS and YYNGEE. Trimming at V came to 7 bases and at J to 3 bases, leaving 9 bases not matched to a gene. Here the CDR3 DNA reads TGTGCCAGCGCGGCTTTTGGGGGGGAAGAGACCCAGTACTTC. It specifies CASAAFGGEETQYF.

This rearrangement joins TRBV29-1 to TRBJ1-1, with 9 nucleotides matching TRBD1. The V gene's germline CDR1 is SQVTM and CDR2 ANQGSEA. The J segment lost 5 bases and the V segment lost 7 bases, leaving 5 bases of the junction unmatched. The CDR3 covers 12 residues. CDR3 in amino acids: CSGGQGPTEAFF. The CDR3 coding sequence is TGCAGCGGGGGACAGGGACCAACTGAAGCTTTCTTT.

The chain employs TRBV6-2 or TRBV6-3 and TRBJ1-6; D gene uncertain. The CDR3 has 17 amino acids. Per germline, CDR1 MNHEY and CDR2 SVGEGT. Trimming cost V 5 bases and J 2 bases, with 16 bases left between them. The CDR3 region has the DNA TGTGCCAGCAGTCAGGACGTGGGAGACACCTATAATTCACCCCTCCACTTT. Encoded protein: CASSQDVGDTYNSPLHF.

The chain employs TRBV7-9 and TRBJ2-5; 7 bases fit TRBD2. There are 15 residues in the CDR3. Germline lookup yields CDR1 SEHNR and CDR2 FQNEAQ (reference sequence). With V trimmed by 5 bases and J by 3 bases, 9 bases remained unmatched. The CDR3 sequence is CASSRSYGGEETQYF. The CDR3, as DNA: TGTGCCAGCAGCCGTAGTTATGGGGGGGAAGAGACCCAGTACTTC.

The rearrangement uses TRBV21-1 and TRBJ1-2; the table's D call TRBD1 went unverified against the DNA. TRBV21-1 is listed as a pseudogene. The CDR3 contains 14 residues. CDR3: CASRKAQGTNGYTF. The DNA for the CDR3 is TGTGCCAGCAGGAAAGCCCAGGGGACGAATGGCTACACCTTC.

This clone was seen just once. The chain joins TRBV5-1 to TRBJ2-1; 7 bases are a match to TRBD2. V lost 4 bases and J lost 2; bases outside the gene matches: 9. The CDR3 length is 16 residues. The germline CDR1 and CDR2 sequences are SGHRS and YFSETQ. CDR3 protein: CASSRMGGSTYNEQFF. The CDR3 nucleotides are TGCGCCAGCAGCCGAATGGGGGGGTCCACCTACAATGAGCAGTTCTTC.

On this clone: Other DNA sequences in this specimen translate into the identical CDR3. The chain joins TRBV3-1 (or the pseudogene TRBV3-2) to TRBJ1-1; possible D gene TRBD1, 6 bases. CDR1 is LGHDT and CDR2 is YNNKEL in the germline V gene (reference sequence). The V end was cut by 3 bases, the J end by 1 base, with 9 bases between. The CDR3 sequence is 14 residues long. CDR3 nucleotide sequence: TGTGCCAGCAGCCAGGGGGGGGCGAACACTGAAGCTTTCTTT. This sequence encodes CASSQGGANTEAFF.

V and J are TRBV27 and TRBJ1-1; D uncertain. The length of the CDR3 is 12 residues. CDR1 is MNHEY, CDR2 SMNVEV, per germline (reference sequence). With 4 bases removed from V and 3 bases from J, the gap between germline ends came to 6 bases. For the CDR3, the DNA is TGTGCCAGCAGTTCCGAGTACACTGAAGCTTTCTTT. It encodes CASSSEYTEAFF.

The rearrangement joins TRBV4-1 to TRBJ1-5; D is uncertain. V lost 4 bases to trimming and J lost 4 bases, with 5 bases between them. The CDR3 consists of 12 residues. Germline V gene lookup returns CDR1 MGHRA and CDR2 YSYEKL. CDR3 loop: CASSPGNQPQHF. CDR3 DNA: TGCGCCAGCAGCCCGGGGAATCAGCCCCAGCATTTT.

The genes are TRBV2 and TRBJ2-2; D remains unclear. In germline, CDR1 is SNHLY, CDR2 FYNNEI. The CDR3 totals 15 residues. The V end lost 5 bases, the J end lost 0 bases, and 10 bases lay between the germline ends. In DNA, the CDR3 is TGTGCCAGCAGTCTCAGGCATCCGAACACCGGGGAGCTGTTTTTT. It translates to CASSLRHPNTGELFF.

This chain connects TRBV6-2 or TRBV6-3 to TRBJ1-2, with D tentatively TRBD1 (5 bases). The CDR3 length is 12 residues. Trimming pared 7 bases from V and 6 bases from J, leaving 12 bases between. CDR1 and CDR2 (germline): MNHEY, SVGEGT. CDR3 loop: CASTPWGDGYTF. Here the CDR3 DNA reads TGTGCCAGCACCCCTTGGGGGGATGGCTACACCTTC.

This chain links TRBV3-1 (or the pseudogene TRBV3-2) with TRBJ1-2; D uncertain. The CDR3 has 12 amino acids. Germline V gene data show CDR1 as LGHDT and CDR2 as YNNKEL (reference sequence). V gave up 5 bases and J gave up 3 bases, with 7 bases separating them. In nucleotides, the CDR3 is TGTGCCAGCAGCTCACACGACTATGGCTACACCTTC. It translates to CASSSHDYGYTF.